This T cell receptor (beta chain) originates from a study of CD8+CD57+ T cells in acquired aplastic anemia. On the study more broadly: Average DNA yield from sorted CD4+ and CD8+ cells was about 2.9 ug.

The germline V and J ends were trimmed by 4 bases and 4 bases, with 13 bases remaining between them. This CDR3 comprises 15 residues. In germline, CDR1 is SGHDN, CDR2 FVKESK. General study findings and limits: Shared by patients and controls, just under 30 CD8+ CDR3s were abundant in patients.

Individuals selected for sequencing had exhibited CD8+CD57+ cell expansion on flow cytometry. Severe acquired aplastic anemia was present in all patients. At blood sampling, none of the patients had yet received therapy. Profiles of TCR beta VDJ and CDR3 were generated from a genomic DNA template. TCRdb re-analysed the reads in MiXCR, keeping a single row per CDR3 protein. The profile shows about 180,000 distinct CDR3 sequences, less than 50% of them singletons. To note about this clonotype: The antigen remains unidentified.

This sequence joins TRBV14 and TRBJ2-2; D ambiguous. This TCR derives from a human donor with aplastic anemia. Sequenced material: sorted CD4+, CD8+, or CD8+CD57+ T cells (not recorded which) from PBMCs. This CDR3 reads CASSPAAGGTGELFF. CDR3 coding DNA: TGTGCCAGCAGCCCAGCCGCAGGTGGCACCGGGGAGCTGTTTTTT.